Sequencing of this T cell receptor beta chain was carried out in a study of vaccination effects on CD4 cells after COVID-19. The overall study: The median interval between the second dose and post-vaccine sampling was 72 days.

CDR3 length: 14 amino acids. Trimming took 0 bases from V and 5 from J, leaving 11 bases between them. Germline loops: CDR1 SGHDT, CDR2 YYEEEE. Details on this clone: The antigen remains undetermined.

Before sequencing, viral peptide pools were used by the ViraFEST assay to expand antigen-specific CD4+ T cells. Having been cultured for about ten days, the cells underwent CD4+ T cell isolation. The person had PCR-confirmed SARS-CoV-2 infection between March and December 2020. Participants received two doses of either the BNT162b2 or mRNA-1273 vaccine. Generated by immunoSEQ multiplex PCR, the TCRdb table keeps only in-frame clones and is missing some. The sample has about 15,000 clones; about 74% are singletons. The V and J genes are TRBV5-6 and TRBJ2-5, with a tentative D call TRBD2 (6 bases). Source: CD4+ T cells from PBMCs cultured with HCoV-NL63 spike peptides, taken after COVID-19 vaccination. The TCR sequence derives from a human donor who had a prior SARS-CoV-2 infection. Here the CDR3 reads CASSLAGGLETQYF. CDR3 DNA sequence: TGTGCCAGCAGCTTGGCTGGAGGGTTGGAGACCCAGTACTTC.